This TCR beta chain was recorded in a study of cytomegalovirus exposure and HLA in healthy donors. Germline V gene sequence: CDR1 SGHNT, CDR2 YYREEE (reference sequence). The CDR3 consists of 14 residues. Trimming removed 4 bases from V and 2 bases from J, with 12 bases in between. Overall study findings and caveats: Clonal expansion was found to be greater in HLA-associated TCR beta chains than in equally common others in a later analysis. A later examination showed that TCR association rates differed by HLA locus, with DRB1 most and HLA-C fewest.

PCR primers comprised 60 Vbeta and 13 Jbeta primers. TCRdb's table, derived via immunoSEQ multiplex PCR, lists solely in-frame clones and lacks some. The sample holds some 150,000 clones; more than 80% are singletons and the top ten take approximately 7%. Concerning this clone: The antigen remains undetermined.

V usage is TRBV5-4 and J usage is TRBJ2-5, with D possibly being TRBD2 (5 bases). The TCR originated in a woman in her 30s in good health and CMV-seropositive. Sequencing was carried out using PBMCs. The CDR3 region has the DNA TGTGCCAGCAGCCCGGTCGGACTTCAAGAGACCCAGTACTTC. Amino acids: CASSPVGLQETQYF.